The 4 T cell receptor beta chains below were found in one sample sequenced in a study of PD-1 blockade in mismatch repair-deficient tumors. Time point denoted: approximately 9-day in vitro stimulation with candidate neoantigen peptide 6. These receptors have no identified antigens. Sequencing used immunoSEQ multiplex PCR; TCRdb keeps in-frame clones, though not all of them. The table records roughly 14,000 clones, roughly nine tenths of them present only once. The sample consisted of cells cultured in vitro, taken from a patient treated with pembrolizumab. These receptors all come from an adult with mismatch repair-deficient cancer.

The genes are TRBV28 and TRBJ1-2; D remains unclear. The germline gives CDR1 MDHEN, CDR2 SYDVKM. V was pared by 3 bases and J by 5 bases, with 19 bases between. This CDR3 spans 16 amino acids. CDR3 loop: CASSFLPIRPLYGYTF. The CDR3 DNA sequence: TGTGCCAGCAGTTTCCTCCCGATTCGCCCCCTTTATGGCTACACCTTC.

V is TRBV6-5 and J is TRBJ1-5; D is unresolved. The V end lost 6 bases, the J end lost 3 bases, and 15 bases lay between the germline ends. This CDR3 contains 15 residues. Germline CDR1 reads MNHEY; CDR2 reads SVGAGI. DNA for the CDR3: TGTGCCAGCAGACCGACGGCGAAAAACAATCAGCCCCAGCATTTT. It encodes CASRPTAKNNQPQHF.

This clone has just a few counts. As DNA, the CDR3 is TGTGCCAGCAGCCTGACTTTGGGCGGGCTGTTTTTT. As protein: CASSLTLGGLFF. This rearrangement joins TRBV28 to TRBJ2-2; no clear D. CDR1 is MDHEN and CDR2 is SYDVKM in the germline V gene. The CDR3 spans 12 residues. The germline V and J ends were trimmed by 6 bases and 13 bases, with 15 bases remaining between them.

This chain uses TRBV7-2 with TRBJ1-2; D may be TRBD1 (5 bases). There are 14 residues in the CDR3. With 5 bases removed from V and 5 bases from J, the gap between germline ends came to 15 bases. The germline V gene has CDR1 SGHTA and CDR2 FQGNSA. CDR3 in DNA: TGTGCCAGCAGCGCACAGGCCCTACTATATGGCTACACCTTC. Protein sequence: CASSAQALLYGYTF.